Reported below is one T cell receptor beta chain. The antigen this receptor binds is unknown. No qualities accompany the bases; no much larger clone lies one base away. The sample comes from a study of blood T cells in healthy people across ages (dated by TCRdb to about 2015). Study-level background: In model experiments, roughly one uniquely barcoded TCR beta cDNA molecule per two T cells was captured by template switching. Using deep sequencing normalized with unique cDNA molecular identifiers, the study measured how TCR beta repertoire diversity changes with age. The donors were split into four age groups: young (average around 15 years), middle-aged (roughly 39), aged (roughly 68) and long-lived (approximately 80). Donors of different ages were randomly distributed across sequencing lanes to avoid experimental bias. Two additional independent replicas of 1 million unique cDNA reads from the same blood draw were analyzed for two donors (one aged 18 to 30 and one aged 80 or older). General study outcomes and caveats: Compared with the aged group, more naive CD4+ T cells, fewer expanded clones and increased TCR diversity were shown by the long-lived group, suggesting age selection. Conclusive comparison of naive and antigen-experienced compartments was prevented by the profiling of bulk unsorted PBMCs. As age increased, observed TCR beta diversity per million T cells dropped in a roughly linear way, and a significant reduction was already evident by age around 41. Estimates of total diversity based on one million sequenced T cells were considered lower bounds and underestimates. Observed TCR beta diversity correlated strongly with the percentage of naive T cells measured by flow cytometry. Because donor CMV infection status was unknown, age-related changes in expanded clonotypes were potentially confounded.

The CDR3 numbers 15 residues from cysteine through phenylalanine. The retained sequence is limited to the CDR3, 45 bases, with the frame set at the first base. Trimming accounts for 4 bases at V and 4 bases at J, while the number of junction bases matched to no gene is 9. Taken from the germline V gene, the CDR1 and CDR2 loops are SGHRS and YFSETQ. The library was produced with 5' RACE. A second PCR of roughly 7 to 11 cycles was run with a J-beta primer mix and a sample-barcoded 5' primer. A unique molecular identifier was introduced onto each TCR beta cDNA molecule by a template-switch 5' adaptor carrying 12 random nucleotides. Each sample yielded at least 2.5 million CDR3-containing paired-end reads. First-strand cDNA was synthesized from all RNA with the Mint cDNA synthesis kit, primed by a TRBC-specific oligonucleotide. After uracil-DNA glycosylase treatment, a first 18-cycle PCR used universal primers M1SS and BC2_uni_R on all cDNA. Per the source publication's procedure: For normalization, 1 million high-quality reads, each with a distinct molecular identifier, were randomly selected from each sample. Instead of being binned into consensus sequences, reads that shared molecular identifiers were thrown out. MiTCR, set to a Q25 quality threshold and the strictest error-elimination algorithm, was used for CDR3 identification, clonotype clustering and error correction. A nonparametric unseen species model with Euler transformation was used to estimate a lower bound on total TCR beta diversity. Starting from the raw public reads, TCRdb applied fastp trimming at Q25, assembled clones with MiXCR and retained in-frame beta chains. Under each unique CDR3 protein, matching rows form one entry showing the most common genes and DNA. The V and J calls and clone size come from TCRdb's table, not from the authors' own analysis. The sample table holds 1.5 million to 2 million distinct CDR3 sequences, of which approximately 39% were seen once. The ten most abundant clones make up 20% to 25% of the sample.

Donors were around 37 systemically healthy Caucasian individuals from Russia aged roughly 6 to 95 years. Approximately 9.7 milliliters of peripheral blood were drawn from each donor into EDTA-treated Vacutainer tubes. PBMCs were isolated by Ficoll-Paque density-gradient centrifugation, with at least 6 million obtained per sample. Total RNA was extracted from PBMCs with Trizol reagent, with at least 6 micrograms obtained per sample. For every donor, an aliquot of PBMCs went through flow cytometry to measure the percentages of naive CD45RAhigh/CD27high T cells. Sequenced: blood. The TCR was taken from a human donor in good health. The V and J genes are TRBV5-1 and TRBJ2-7; the central 9 bases match TRBD2. The sequenced DNA is TGCGCCAGCAGCACCGGGACTAGCACGAATTACGAGCAGTACTTC. Its coded protein is CASSTGTSTNYEQYF.